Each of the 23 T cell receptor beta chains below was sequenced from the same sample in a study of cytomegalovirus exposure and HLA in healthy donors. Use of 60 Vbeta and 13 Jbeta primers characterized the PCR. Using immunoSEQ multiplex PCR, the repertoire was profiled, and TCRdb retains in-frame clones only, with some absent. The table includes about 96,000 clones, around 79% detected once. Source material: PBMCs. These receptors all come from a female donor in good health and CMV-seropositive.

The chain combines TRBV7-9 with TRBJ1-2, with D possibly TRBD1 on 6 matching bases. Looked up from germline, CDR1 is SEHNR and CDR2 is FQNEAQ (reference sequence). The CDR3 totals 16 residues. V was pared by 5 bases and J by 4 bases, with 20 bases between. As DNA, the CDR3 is TGTGCCAGCAGCCCCTCAGGTCAGGACAGAGTCTATGGCTACACCTTC. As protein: CASSPSGQDRVYGYTF.

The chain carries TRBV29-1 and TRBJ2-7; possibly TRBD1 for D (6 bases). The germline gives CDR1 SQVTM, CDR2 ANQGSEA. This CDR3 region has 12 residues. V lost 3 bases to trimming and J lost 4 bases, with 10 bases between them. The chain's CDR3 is CSVESQGYEQYF. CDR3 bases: TGCAGCGTTGAGTCTCAGGGGTACGAGCAGTACTTC.

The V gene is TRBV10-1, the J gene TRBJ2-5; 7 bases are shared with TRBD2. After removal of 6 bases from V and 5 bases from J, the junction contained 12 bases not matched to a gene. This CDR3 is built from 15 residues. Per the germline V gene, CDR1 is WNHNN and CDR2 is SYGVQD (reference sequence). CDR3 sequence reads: CASSPGVAGEETQYF. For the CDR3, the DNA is TGCGCCAGCAGCCCTGGGGTAGCGGGCGAGGAGACCCAGTACTTC.

The CDR3, as DNA: TGCGCCAGCAGCCCCGCAATGGGGCGGGAAGCTTTCTTT. Translating gives CASSPAMGREAFF. V is TRBV4-1 and J is TRBJ1-1; possible D gene TRBD1, 5 bases. Germline lookup yields CDR1 MGHRA and CDR2 YSYEKL. CDR3 size: 13 residues. The V end lost 4 bases, the J end lost 8 bases, and 14 bases lay between the germline ends.

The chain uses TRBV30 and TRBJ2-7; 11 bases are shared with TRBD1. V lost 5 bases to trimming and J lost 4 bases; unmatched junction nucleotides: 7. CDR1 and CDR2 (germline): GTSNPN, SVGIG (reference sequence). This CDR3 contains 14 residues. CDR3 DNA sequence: TGTGCCTGGGGCTGGACAGGGGGCAATTACGAGCAGTACTTC. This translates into CAWGWTGGNYEQYF.

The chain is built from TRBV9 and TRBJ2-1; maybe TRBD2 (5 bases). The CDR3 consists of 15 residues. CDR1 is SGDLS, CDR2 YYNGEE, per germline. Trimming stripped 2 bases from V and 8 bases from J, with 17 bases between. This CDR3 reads CASSVSWSSLHEQFF. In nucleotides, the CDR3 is TGTGCCAGCAGCGTTAGCTGGTCTAGCCTCCATGAGCAGTTCTTC. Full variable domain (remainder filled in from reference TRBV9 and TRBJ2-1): DSGVTQTPKHLITATGQRVTLRCSPRSGDLSVYWYQQSLDQGLQFLIQYYNGEERAKGNILERFSAQQFPDLHSELNLSSLELGDSALYFCASSVSWSSLHEQFFGPGTRLTVL.

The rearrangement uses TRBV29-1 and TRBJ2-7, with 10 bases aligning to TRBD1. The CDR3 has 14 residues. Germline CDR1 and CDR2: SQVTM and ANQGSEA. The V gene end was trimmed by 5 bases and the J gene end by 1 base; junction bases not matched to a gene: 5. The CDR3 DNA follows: TGCAGCGTTCGGCCGGGACAGGGGTCCTACGAGCAGTACTTC. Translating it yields CSVRPGQGSYEQYF.

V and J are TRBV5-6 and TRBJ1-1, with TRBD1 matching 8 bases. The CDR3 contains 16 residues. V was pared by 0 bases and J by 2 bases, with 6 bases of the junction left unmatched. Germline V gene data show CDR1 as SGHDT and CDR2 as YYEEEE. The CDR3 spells CASSLGRQGPNTEAFF. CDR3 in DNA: TGTGCCAGCAGCTTGGGGCGACAGGGGCCTAACACTGAAGCTTTCTTT.

CDR3 region: CASSLVAGAGNTIYF. CDR3 bases: TGTGCCAGCAGTTTGGTTGCCGGGGCTGGAAACACCATATATTTT. The chain employs TRBV6-6 and TRBJ1-3; D gene unclear. This CDR3 contains 15 residues. The V end was cut by 4 bases, the J end by 2 bases, with 12 bases between. Germline CDR1 reads MNHNY; CDR2 reads SVGAGI (reference sequence).

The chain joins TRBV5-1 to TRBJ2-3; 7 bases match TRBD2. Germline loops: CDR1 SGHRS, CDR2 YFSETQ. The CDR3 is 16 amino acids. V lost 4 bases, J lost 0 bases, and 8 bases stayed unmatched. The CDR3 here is CASSAGGSPSTDTQYF. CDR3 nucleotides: TGCGCCAGCAGCGCCGGGGGGTCCCCTAGCACAGATACGCAGTATTTT.

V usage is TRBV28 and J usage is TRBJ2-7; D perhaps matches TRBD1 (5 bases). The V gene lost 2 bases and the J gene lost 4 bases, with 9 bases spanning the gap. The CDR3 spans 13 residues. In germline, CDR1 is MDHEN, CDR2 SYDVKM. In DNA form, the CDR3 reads TGTGCCAGCAGTTTACGACAGACGTACGAGCAGTACTTC. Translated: CASSLRQTYEQYF.

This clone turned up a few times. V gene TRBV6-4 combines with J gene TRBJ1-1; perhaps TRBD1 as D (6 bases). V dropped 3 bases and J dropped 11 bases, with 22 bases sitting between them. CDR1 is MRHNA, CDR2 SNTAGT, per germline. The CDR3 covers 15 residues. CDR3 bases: TGTGCCAGCAGTGAGTCACCAACCCAGGGGTCGCGTGCTTTCTTT. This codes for CASSESPTQGSRAFF.

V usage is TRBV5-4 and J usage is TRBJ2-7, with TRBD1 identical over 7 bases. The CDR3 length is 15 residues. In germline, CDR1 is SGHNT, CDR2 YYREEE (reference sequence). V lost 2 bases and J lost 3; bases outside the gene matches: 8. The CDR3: CASSFTPGTVYEQYF. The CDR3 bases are TGTGCCAGCAGCTTTACGCCAGGGACAGTCTACGAGCAGTACTTC.

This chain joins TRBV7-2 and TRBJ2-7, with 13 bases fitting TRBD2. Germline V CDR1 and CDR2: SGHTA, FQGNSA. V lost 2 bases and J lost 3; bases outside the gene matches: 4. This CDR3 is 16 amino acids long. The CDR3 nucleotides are TGTGCCAGCAGCTTATCGGGGACTAGCGGGGACTACGAGCAGTACTTC. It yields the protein CASSLSGTSGDYEQYF. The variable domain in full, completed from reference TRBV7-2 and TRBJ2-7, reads GAGVSQSPSNKVTEKGKDVELRCDPISGHTALYWYRQSLGQGLEFLIYFQGNSAPDKSGLPSDRFSAERTGGSVSTLTIQRTQQEDSAVYLCASSLSGTSGDYEQYFGPGTRLTVT.

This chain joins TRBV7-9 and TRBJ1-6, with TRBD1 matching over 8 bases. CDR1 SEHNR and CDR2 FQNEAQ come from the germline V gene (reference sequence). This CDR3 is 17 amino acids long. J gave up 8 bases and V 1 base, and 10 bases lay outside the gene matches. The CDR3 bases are TGTGCCAGCAGCTTAGGCCTAGCGACAGGGGATCATTCACCCCTCCACTTT. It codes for CASSLGLATGDHSPLHF.

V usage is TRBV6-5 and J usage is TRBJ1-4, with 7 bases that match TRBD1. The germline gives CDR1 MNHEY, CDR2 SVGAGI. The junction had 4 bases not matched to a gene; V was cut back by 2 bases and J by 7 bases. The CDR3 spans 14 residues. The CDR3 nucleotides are TGTGCCAGCAGTTACCGACAGGGTGGTGAAAAACTGTTTTTT. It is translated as CASSYRQGGEKLFF.

The CDR3 region has the DNA TGCGCCAGCAGCTGGGACAGGGGGCTCAACATTCAGTACTTC. Its protein is CASSWDRGLNIQYF. The rearrangement links TRBV5-1 to TRBJ2-4; TRBD1 matches at 12 bases. Unmatched junction bases numbered 2, after V lost 3 bases and J lost 7 bases. CDR1 and CDR2 from the germline V gene are SGHRS and YFSETQ. This CDR3 is built from 14 residues.

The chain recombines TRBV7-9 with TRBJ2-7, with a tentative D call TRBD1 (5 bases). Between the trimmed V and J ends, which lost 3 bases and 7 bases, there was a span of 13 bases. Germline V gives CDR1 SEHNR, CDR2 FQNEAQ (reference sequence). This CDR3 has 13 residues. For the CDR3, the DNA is TGTGCCAGCAGCTTTTGGGCAGGGCAAGAGCAGTACTTC. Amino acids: CASSFWAGQEQYF.

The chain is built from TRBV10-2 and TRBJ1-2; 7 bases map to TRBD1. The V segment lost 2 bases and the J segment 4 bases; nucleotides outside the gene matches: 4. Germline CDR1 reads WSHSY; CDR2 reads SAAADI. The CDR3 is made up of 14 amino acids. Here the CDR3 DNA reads TGCGCCAGCAGTGAGGGACAGGTTTTCTATGGCTACACCTTC. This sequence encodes CASSEGQVFYGYTF.

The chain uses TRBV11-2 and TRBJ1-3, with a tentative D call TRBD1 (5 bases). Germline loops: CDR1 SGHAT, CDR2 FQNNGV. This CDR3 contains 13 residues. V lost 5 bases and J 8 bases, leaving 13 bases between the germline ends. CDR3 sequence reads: CASSPAGVDTIYF. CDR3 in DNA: TGTGCCAGCAGCCCCGCGGGGGTGGACACCATATATTTT.

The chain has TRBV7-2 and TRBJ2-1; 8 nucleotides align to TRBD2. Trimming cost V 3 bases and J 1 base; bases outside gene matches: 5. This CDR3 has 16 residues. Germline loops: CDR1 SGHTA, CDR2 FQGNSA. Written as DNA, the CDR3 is TGTGCCAGCAGCTTCGTCCGGGGGGGTTCCTACAATGAGCAGTTCTTC. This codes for CASSFVRGGSYNEQFF.

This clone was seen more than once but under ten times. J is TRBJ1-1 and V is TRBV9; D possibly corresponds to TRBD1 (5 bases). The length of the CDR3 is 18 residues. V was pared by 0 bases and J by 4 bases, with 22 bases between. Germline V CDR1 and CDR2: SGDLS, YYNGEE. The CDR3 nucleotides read TGTGCCAGCAGCGTAGGAGGGGCCTGGGGGAGCGGGGTCACTGAAGCTTTCTTT. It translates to CASSVGGAWGSGVTEAFF.

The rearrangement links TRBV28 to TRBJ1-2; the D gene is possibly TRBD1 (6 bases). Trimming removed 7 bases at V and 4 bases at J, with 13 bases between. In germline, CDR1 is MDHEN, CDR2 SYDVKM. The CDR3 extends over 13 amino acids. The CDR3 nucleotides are TGTGCCAGCAATGGGGGCGTTGGCTATGGCTACACCTTC. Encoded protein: CASNGGVGYGYTF.